A selection of T cell receptor beta chains follows, all from one sample in a study of vaccination and CD4 T cells after COVID-19. TCRdb redid the calling of the PCR reads with MiXCR, one entry per CDR3 protein. The sample lists about 10,000 distinct CDR3 sequences; 46% were seen once. These TCRs are of unknown antigen specificity. The source material was CD4+ T cells from blood, cultured in vitro. These receptor sequences come from a human donor who had recovered from COVID-19. Each CDR3 is given with its conserved first and last residue. A D gene is named only where the DNA matches it firmly. Not all rows give a size; the values are once, few, many and, for expanded clones, a class.

>TRBJ1-6|NA|TRBV11-3|TRBD1
CASSLGQADSPLHF
TGTGCCAGCAGCCTGGGACAGGCCGATTCACCCCTCCACTTT
>TRBJ2-2|NA|TRBV7-2|NA
CASSLSPVGELFF
TGTGCCAGCAGCTTAAGTCCCGTCGGGGAGCTGTTTTTT
>TRBJ1-2|NA|TRBV20-1|TRBD1
CSARDPGTGGAGYTF
TGCAGTGCTAGAGATCCCGGGACAGGGGGCGCTGGCTACACCTTC
>TRBJ1-2|few|TRBV7-9|NA
CASSYLKSGGYTF
TGTGCCAGCAGCTACCTAAAGTCCGGTGGCTACACCTTC
>TRBJ2-7|NA|TRBV6-1|TRBD2
CASRTSSGGAVYEQYF
TGTGCCAGCCGAACATCTAGCGGGGGGGCTGTCTACGAGCAGTACTTC
>TRBJ1-2|NA|TRBV11-2|NA
CASSSSSGMRRSYTF
TGTGCCAGCAGCTCCTCGTCCGGGATGAGAAGGAGCTACACCTTC
>TRBJ2-2|NA|TRBV7-2|NA
CASSFRPSFLTGELFF
TGTGCCAGCAGCTTTAGGCCGAGCTTTTTGACCGGGGAGCTGTTTTTT
>TRBJ1-5|few|TRBV5-1|TRBD1
CASSEDRDSPQHF
TGCGCCAGCAGCGAGGACAGGGATTCGCCCCAGCATTTT
>TRBJ2-1|NA|TRBV27|NA
CASSWGLGGEQFF
TGTGCCAGCAGTTGGGGGCTTGGTGGGGAGCAGTTCTTC
>TRBJ2-3|NA|TRBV2|NA
CASTPWGTDTQYF
TGTGCCAGCACCCCTTGGGGCACAGATACGCAGTATTTT
>TRBJ2-1|once|TRBV4-1|NA
CASSQVGVGEQFF
TGCGCCAGCAGCCAAGTAGGGGTCGGGGAGCAGTTCTTC
>TRBJ1-1|NA|TRBV10-2|NA
CTTSTVSNTEAFF
TGCACCACCTCGACAGTCTCGAACACTGAAGCTTTCTTT
>TRBJ1-5|few|TRBV6-5|NA
CASSYNRAQPQHF
TGTGCCAGCAGTTATAACAGAGCCCAGCCCCAGCATTTT
>TRBJ1-1|NA|TRBV12-3/TRBV12-4|NA
CASSSQLGLAEAFF
TGTGCCAGCAGTTCCCAACTCGGGCTGGCTGAAGCTTTCTTT
>TRBJ1-1|NA|TRBV12-3/TRBV12-4|NA
CASSLRTEAFF
TGTGCCAGCAGTTTGAGAACTGAAGCTTTCTTT
>TRBJ2-5|NA|TRBV7-8|TRBD2
CASSLGLPAGYEETQYF
TGTGCCAGCAGCTTAGGTCTCCCAGCGGGGTACGAAGAGACCCAGTACTTC
>TRBJ1-1|NA|TRBV27|NA
CASSPTRGSTEAFF
TGTGCCAGCAGTCCGACCAGGGGCTCCACTGAAGCTTTCTTT
>TRBJ2-3|NA|TRBV7-8|NA
CASSLEGGRTDTQYF
TGTGCCAGCAGCTTAGAAGGGGGGAGGACAGATACGCAGTATTTT
>TRBJ1-6|few|TRBV24-1|NA
CATPERNGPNSPLHF
TGTGCCACCCCCGAGAGGAACGGACCAAATTCACCCCTCCACTTT
>TRBJ2-3|NA|TRBV15|NA
CATSSMGDGTDTQYF
TGTGCCACCAGCAGTATGGGGGATGGCACAGATACGCAGTATTTT
>TRBJ2-5|NA|TRBV9|NA
CASSPRPQETQYF
TGTGCCAGCAGCCCAAGACCCCAAGAGACCCAGTACTTC
>TRBJ2-5|NA|TRBV6-1|NA
CATQPVQETQYF
TGTGCCACCCAGCCAGTACAAGAGACCCAGTACTTC
>TRBJ2-7|NA|TRBV2|NA
CASTQNTIRTYEQYF
TGTGCCAGCACCCAAAACACGATACGCACCTACGAGCAGTACTTC
>TRBJ1-5|NA|TRBV7-9|TRBD1
CASSQDRGDQPQHF
TGTGCCAGCAGCCAAGACAGGGGCGATCAGCCCCAGCATTTT
>TRBJ2-5|NA|TRBV2|NA
CASGGGHVQETQYF
TGTGCCAGCGGGGGAGGACACGTTCAAGAGACCCAGTACTTC
>TRBJ2-1|NA|TRBV7-8|TRBD2
CASSFSGGAYNEQFF
TGTGCCAGCAGCTTTAGCGGGGGGGCCTACAATGAGCAGTTCTTC
>TRBJ1-2|NA|TRBV30|NA
CACRSEGQIWTNYGYTF
TGTGCCTGCAGATCCGAAGGACAGATTTGGACTAACTATGGCTACACCTTC
>TRBJ2-3|few|TRBV18|TRBD1
CASSLGQGALNTQYF
TGTGCCAGCTCACTTGGACAGGGGGCATTGAATACGCAGTATTTT
>TRBJ2-1|NA|TRBV2|NA
CASSPTSSVPYNEQFF
TGTGCCAGCAGTCCGACTAGTTCGGTACCCTACAATGAGCAGTTCTTC
>TRBJ2-5|once|TRBV7-9|NA
CASSLGIGGDQETQYF
TGTGCCAGCAGCTTAGGAATCGGGGGAGATCAAGAGACCCAGTACTTC
>TRBJ2-7|NA|TRBV7-8|NA
CASSLVSSSYEQYF
TGTGCCAGCAGCTTAGTTTCGTCATCCTACGAGCAGTACTTC
>TRBJ2-7|NA|TRBV19|TRBD1
CASSTLRTGSTYEQYF
TGTGCCAGTAGTACCCTTCGGACAGGATCCACCTACGAGCAGTACTTC
>TRBJ2-7|NA|TRBV7-8|NA
CASQNRGAEEQYF
TGTGCCAGCCAAAATCGGGGGGCTGAGGAGCAGTACTTC
>TRBJ1-2|few|TRBV6-1|NA
CASGGYTF
TGTGCCAGCGGGGGCTACACCTTC
>TRBJ1-4|once|TRBV28|NA
CASSLRSEKLFF
TGTGCCAGCAGCCTTAGAAGCGAAAAACTGTTTTTT
>TRBJ1-5|NA|TRBV9|NA
CASSPGEASNQPQHF
TGTGCCAGCAGCCCGGGGGAAGCTAGCAATCAGCCCCAGCATTTT
>TRBJ1-2|few|TRBV5-4|NA
CASSSHREASGYTF
TGTGCCAGCAGCTCCCACAGGGAAGCGAGTGGCTACACCTTC
>TRBJ2-7|NA|TRBV4-1|NA
CASSQETSGAFSYEQYF
TGCGCCAGCAGCCAAGAAACGTCAGGTGCCTTTTCCTACGAGCAGTACTTC
>TRBJ1-1|few|TRBV30|TRBD1
CAWSTTTGVNTEAFF
TGTGCCTGGAGTACCACAACAGGGGTGAACACTGAAGCTTTCTTT
>TRBJ1-2|NA|TRBV6-1|NA
CASSDADSNYGYTF
TGTGCCAGCAGTGACGCTGACAGTAACTATGGCTACACCTTC
>TRBJ1-4|NA|TRBV7-9|NA
CASSFGGVYGRREKLFF
TGTGCCAGCAGCTTTGGGGGGGTGTATGGGCGGCGCGAAAAACTGTTTTTT
>TRBJ2-1|NA|TRBV12-3/TRBV12-4|NA
CASSRSGTPYNEQFF
TGTGCCAGCAGTCGGTCCGGGACACCTTACAATGAGCAGTTCTTC
>TRBJ2-3|NA|TRBV12-3/TRBV12-4|TRBD1
CASTKDRATDTQYF
TGTGCCAGCACCAAGGACAGGGCAACAGATACGCAGTATTTT
>TRBJ1-2|few|TRBV27|NA
CATPPRGGYGYTF
TGTGCCACTCCGCCCAGGGGCGGCTATGGCTACACCTTC
>TRBJ1-1|NA|TRBV2|TRBD1
CASSLQGARNTEAFF
TGTGCCAGCAGCTTACAGGGGGCCAGGAACACTGAAGCTTTCTTT
>TRBJ2-7|NA|TRBV7-7|TRBD1
CASSLKQGADYEQYF
TGTGCCAGCAGCCTCAAACAGGGGGCCGATTACGAGCAGTACTTC
>TRBJ2-3|NA|TRBV5-5|TRBD2
CASSLGLAGSTDTQYF
TGTGCCAGCAGCTTGGGACTAGCGGGGAGCACAGATACGCAGTATTTT
>TRBJ2-1|NA|TRBV19|TRBD2
CASSKTSGASYNEQFF
TGTGCCAGTAGTAAGACTAGCGGGGCGTCCTACAATGAGCAGTTCTTC
>TRBJ2-5|NA|TRBV4-2|NA
CASSQEGPETQYF
TGTGCCAGCAGCCAAGAAGGGCCCGAGACCCAGTACTTC
>TRBJ2-1|NA|TRBV7-6|TRBD1
CASSSTGGGGDEQFF
TGTGCCAGCAGCTCGACAGGGGGCGGTGGCGATGAGCAGTTCTTC
>TRBJ1-2|NA|TRBV4-2|NA
CASSQLREGHGYTF
TGTGCCAGCAGCCAATTAAGGGAAGGTCATGGCTACACCTTC
>TRBJ2-3|NA|TRBV30|TRBD1
CAWSRGQYTDTQYF
TGTGCCTGGAGCCGGGGACAGTACACAGATACGCAGTATTTT
>TRBJ2-2|NA|TRBV30|TRBD2
CAWRAGGNTGELFF
TGTGCCTGGAGAGCGGGGGGGAACACCGGGGAGCTGTTTTTT
>TRBJ2-3|NA|TRBV11-2|NA
CASSLDGRGATDTQYF
TGTGCCAGCAGCTTAGATGGCAGGGGGGCCACAGATACGCAGTATTTT